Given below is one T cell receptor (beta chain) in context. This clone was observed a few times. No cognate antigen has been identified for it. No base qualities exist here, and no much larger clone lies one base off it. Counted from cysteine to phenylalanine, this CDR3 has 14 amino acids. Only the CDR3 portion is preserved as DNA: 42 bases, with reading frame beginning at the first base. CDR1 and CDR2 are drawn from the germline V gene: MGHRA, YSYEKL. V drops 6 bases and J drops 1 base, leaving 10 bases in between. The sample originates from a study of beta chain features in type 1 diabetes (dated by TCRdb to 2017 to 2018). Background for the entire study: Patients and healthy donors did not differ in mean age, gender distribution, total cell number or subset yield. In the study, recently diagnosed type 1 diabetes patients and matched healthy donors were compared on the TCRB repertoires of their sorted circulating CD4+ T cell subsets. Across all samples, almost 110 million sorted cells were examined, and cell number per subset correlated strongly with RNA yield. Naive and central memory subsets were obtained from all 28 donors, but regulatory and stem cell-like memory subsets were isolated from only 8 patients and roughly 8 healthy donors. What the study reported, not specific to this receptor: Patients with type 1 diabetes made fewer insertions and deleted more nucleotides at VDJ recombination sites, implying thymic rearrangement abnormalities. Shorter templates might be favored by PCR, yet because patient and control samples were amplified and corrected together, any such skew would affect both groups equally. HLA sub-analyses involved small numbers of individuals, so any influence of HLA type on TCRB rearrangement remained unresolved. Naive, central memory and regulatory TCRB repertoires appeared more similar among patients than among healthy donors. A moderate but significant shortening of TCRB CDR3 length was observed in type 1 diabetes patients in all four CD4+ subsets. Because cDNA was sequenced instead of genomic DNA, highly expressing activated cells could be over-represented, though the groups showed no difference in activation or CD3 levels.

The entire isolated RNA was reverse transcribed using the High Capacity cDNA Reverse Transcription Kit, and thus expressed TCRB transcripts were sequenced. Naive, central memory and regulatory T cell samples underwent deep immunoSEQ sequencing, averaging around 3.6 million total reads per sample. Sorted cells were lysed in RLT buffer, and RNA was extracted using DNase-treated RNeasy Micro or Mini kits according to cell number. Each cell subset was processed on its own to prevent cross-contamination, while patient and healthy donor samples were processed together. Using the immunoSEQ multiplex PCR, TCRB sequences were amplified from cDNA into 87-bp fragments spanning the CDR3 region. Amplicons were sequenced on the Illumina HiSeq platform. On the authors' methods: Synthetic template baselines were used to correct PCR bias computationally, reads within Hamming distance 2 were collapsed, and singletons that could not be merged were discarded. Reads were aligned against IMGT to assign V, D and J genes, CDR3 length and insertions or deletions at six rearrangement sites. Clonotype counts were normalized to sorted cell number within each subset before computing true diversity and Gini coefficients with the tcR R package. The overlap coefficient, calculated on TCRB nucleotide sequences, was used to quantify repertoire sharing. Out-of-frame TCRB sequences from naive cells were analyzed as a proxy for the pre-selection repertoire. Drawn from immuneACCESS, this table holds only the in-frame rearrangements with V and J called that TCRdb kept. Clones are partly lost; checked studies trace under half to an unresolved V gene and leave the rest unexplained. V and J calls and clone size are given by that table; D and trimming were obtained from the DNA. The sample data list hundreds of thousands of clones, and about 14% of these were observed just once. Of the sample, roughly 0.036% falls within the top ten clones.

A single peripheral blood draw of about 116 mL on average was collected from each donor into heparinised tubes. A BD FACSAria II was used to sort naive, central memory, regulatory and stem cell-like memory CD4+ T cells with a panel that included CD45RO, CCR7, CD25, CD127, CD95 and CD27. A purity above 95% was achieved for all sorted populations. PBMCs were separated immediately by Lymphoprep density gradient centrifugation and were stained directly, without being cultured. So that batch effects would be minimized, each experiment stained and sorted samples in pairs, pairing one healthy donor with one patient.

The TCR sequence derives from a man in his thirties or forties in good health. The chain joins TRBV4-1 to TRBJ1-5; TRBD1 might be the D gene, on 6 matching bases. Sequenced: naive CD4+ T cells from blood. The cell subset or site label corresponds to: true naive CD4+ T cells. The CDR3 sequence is CASSLGQSNQPQHF. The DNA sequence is TGCGCCAGCAGTCTTGGACAGAGCAATCAGCCCCAGCATTTT.